A single sample gave rise to the 14 T cell receptor beta chains below, sequenced in a study of shared clonotypes between healthy human individuals. Sequenced by immunoSEQ multiplex PCR; TCRdb stores in-frame clones only, minus some. This table has fewer than 500,000 clones, around 79% appearing once. The sequenced sample consisted of PBMCs. The receptor set was obtained from a woman aged 40 to 50 in good health. Some clones in this sample may be carry-over from other donors' samples.

This clone came up once. The CDR3 region is CASRIGRADTDTQYF. Written as DNA, the CDR3 is TGTGCCAGCAGGATCGGGAGGGCCGACACAGATACGCAGTATTTT. The chain carries TRBV4-2 and TRBJ2-3; 8 bases are a match to TRBD2. J gave up 2 bases and V 6 bases, and 7 bases lay outside the gene matches. CDR1 and CDR2 (germline): LGHNA, YNFKEQ. This CDR3 has 15 residues.

This clone was counted only a few times. The same CDR3 arises from other DNA sequences in this sample as well. This rearrangement joins TRBV18 to TRBJ1-5; no definite D call. Trimming took 5 bases from V and 1 from J, leaving 9 bases between them. Looked up from germline, CDR1 is KGHSH and CDR2 is LQKENI. The CDR3 contains 14 residues. In nucleotides, the CDR3 is TGTGCCAGCTCAGGAACCGCGAGCAATCAGCCCCAGCATTTT. Its protein product is CASSGTASNQPQHF.

This clone was found once. The gene calls are TRBV5-3 and TRBJ2-7; D not resolved. TRBV5-3 is designated an ORF whose function remains uncertain. V shed 8 bases and J shed 6 bases, with 18 bases lying between them. The CDR3 length is 13 residues. The CDR3 protein is CASSPTRWTEQYF. The CDR3 region has the DNA TGTGCCAGCAGCCCGACCCGTTGGACCGAGCAGTACTTC.

The J gene is TRBJ1-1, the V gene TRBV28, with 8 bases identical to TRBD1. CDR3 size: 14 residues. V shed 6 bases, J shed 7 bases, and the junction held 10 bases outside the gene matches. The germline V gene has CDR1 MDHEN and CDR2 SYDVKM. The CDR3 region is CASSRTGILHEAFF. CDR3 DNA sequence: TGTGCCAGCAGCAGGACAGGGATATTACATGAAGCTTTCTTT.

This clone was counted at least ten times. V usage is TRBV28 and J usage is TRBJ2-6; possibly TRBD1 for D (5 bases). Germline CDR1 MDHEN, CDR2 SYDVKM. The CDR3 has 13 residues. The germline V and J ends were trimmed by 8 bases and 0 bases, with 5 bases remaining between them. The CDR3 loop is CASDSSGANVLTF. In nucleotides, the CDR3 is TGTGCCAGCGACAGCTCTGGGGCCAACGTCCTGACTTTC.

This clone turned up a few times. The CDR3 here is CASSQVRRNTEAFF. CDR3 DNA: TGCGCCAGCAGCCAAGTACGCAGGAACACTGAAGCTTTCTTT. The chain joins TRBV4-1 to TRBJ1-1, with D uncertain. With 1 base removed from V and 1 base from J, the gap between germline ends came to 7 bases. The CDR3 totals 14 residues. Germline V CDR1 and CDR2: MGHRA, YSYEKL.

This clone was picked up a small number of times. The rearrangement links TRBV6-5 to TRBJ1-1; 12 nucleotides line up with TRBD1. With V trimmed by 5 bases and J by 11 bases, 12 bases remained unmatched. The CDR3 has 15 residues. Germline-derived CDR1 and CDR2 are MNHEY and SVGAGI. The CDR3 sequence: CASSPYSGTGGEAFF. As DNA, the CDR3 is TGTGCCAGCAGTCCGTACTCCGGGACAGGGGGCGAGGCTTTCTTT.

This chain uses TRBV15 with TRBJ2-1, with 8 positions matching TRBD1. V shed 1 base, J shed 6 bases, and the junction held 5 bases outside the gene matches. The CDR3 has 15 residues. Per germline, CDR1 LNHNV and CDR2 YYDKDF (reference sequence). CDR3 amino acids: CATSRVAGQGNEQFF. Here the CDR3 DNA reads TGTGCCACCAGCAGAGTTGCAGGACAGGGCAATGAGCAGTTCTTC.

The V and J genes are TRBV7-2 and TRBJ2-7; perhaps TRBD1 as D (5 bases). Germline values: CDR1 SGHTA, CDR2 FQGNSA. CDR3 length: 14 residues. Trimming stripped 4 bases from V and 5 bases from J, with 15 bases between. CDR3 amino acids: CASSSAGTGHEQYF. CDR3 bases: TGTGCCAGCAGCTCCGCTGGTACAGGCCACGAGCAGTACTTC.

The chain combines TRBV29-1 with TRBJ2-5; 9 nucleotides match TRBD2. Germline CDR1 is SQVTM and CDR2 is ANQGSEA. V trimming: 5 bases; J trimming: 0 bases; junction bases outside the gene matches: 10. The CDR3 loop spans 16 amino acids. CDR3 in DNA: TGCAGCGTTCCTAAACGACTAGCGGTGTACCAAGAGACCCAGTACTTC. It codes for CSVPKRLAVYQETQYF. Filled out from reference TRBV29-1 and TRBJ2-5, the complete variable domain reads SAVISQKPSRDICQRGTSLTIQCQVDSQVTMMFWYRQQPGQSLTLIATANQGSEATYESGFVIDKFPISRPNLTFSTLTVSNMSPEDSSIYLCSVPKRLAVYQETQYFGPGTRLLVL.

This chain joins TRBV5-1 and TRBJ2-2; 9 positions agree with TRBD1. The trim removed 4 bases at V and 5 bases at J, leaving 6 bases unmatched. The germline V gene has CDR1 SGHRS and CDR2 YFSETQ. This CDR3 region has 15 residues. CDR3 loop: CASSRDRVVTGELFF. The CDR3 coding sequence is TGCGCCAGCAGCCGGGACAGGGTAGTGACCGGGGAGCTGTTTTTT.

This chain links TRBV5-1 with TRBJ2-5; D may be TRBD1 or TRBD2 (6 bases each). The CDR3 has 14 amino acids. Trimming cost V 0 bases and J 5 bases, with 11 bases left between them. Germline values: CDR1 SGHRS, CDR2 YFSETQ. The CDR3 nucleotides read TGCGCCAGCAGCTTGGCGGGGGCGTGGGAGACCCAGTACTTC. Amino acids: CASSLAGAWETQYF.

In its sample, this clone was seen a few times. V gene TRBV30 combines with J gene TRBJ1-2; maybe TRBD1 (5 bases). The CDR3 covers 14 residues. The V end lost 0 bases, the J end lost 8 bases, and 16 bases lay between the germline ends. Looked up from germline, CDR1 is GTSNPN and CDR2 is SVGIG (reference sequence). CDR3 sequence reads: CAWSVAQSSGGYTF. In DNA, the CDR3 is TGTGCCTGGAGTGTGGCTCAATCCTCAGGGGGCTACACCTTC.

The chain carries TRBV7-3 and TRBJ2-7; D might be TRBD1 (5 bases). The germline V gene encodes CDR1 SGHTA and CDR2 FQGTGA. The CDR3 loop spans 14 amino acids. The V end lost 8 bases, the J end lost 0 bases, and 14 bases lay between the germline ends. The CDR3 protein is CASGPRASSYEQYF. The DNA for the CDR3 is TGTGCCAGCGGGCCCAGGGCCAGCTCCTACGAGCAGTACTTC.